A single sample is the source of the 28 T cell receptor beta chains below, sequenced in a study of T cell responses to AZD1222 COVID-19 vaccine. Assay: immunoSEQ multiplex PCR; the TCRdb copy retains only in-frame clones and omits some. The sample lists roughly 120,000 clones; around 92% were seen once. The sample here was peripheral blood, taken on day 0 of AZD1222 vaccination. These receptors were collected from an adult in good health.

This chain connects TRBV19 to TRBJ2-1; tentative D call: TRBD2 (5 bases). V gave up 5 bases and J gave up 3 bases, with 14 bases separating them. The CDR3 has 15 amino acids. Per germline, CDR1 LNHDA and CDR2 SQIVND (reference sequence). DNA for the CDR3: TGTGCCAGTAGTGAAATAATAGGAGGCTACAATGAGCAGTTCTTC. It encodes CASSEIIGGYNEQFF. Filled out from reference TRBV19 and TRBJ2-1, the complete variable domain reads DGGITQSPKYLFRKEGQNVTLSCEQNLNHDAMYWYRQDPGQGLRLIYYSQIVNDFQKGDIAEGYSVSREKKESFPLTVTSAQKNPTAFYLCASSEIIGGYNEQFFGPGTRLTVL.

This rearrangement joins TRBV6-2 or TRBV6-3 to TRBJ2-6; D is unresolved. V lost 4 bases and J 0 bases, leaving 7 bases between the germline ends. The CDR3 consists of 15 residues. Germline V gene sequence: CDR1 MNHEY, CDR2 SVGEGT. For the CDR3, the DNA is TGTGCCAGCAGTTGGTGGCACTCTGGGGCCAACGTCCTGACTTTC. Translation: CASSWWHSGANVLTF.

V usage is TRBV4-1 and J usage is TRBJ1-1; TRBD1 aligns across 7 bases. The germline CDR1 and CDR2 sequences are MGHRA and YSYEKL. This CDR3 contains 16 residues. J lost 0 bases, V lost 0 bases, and 4 bases had no gene match. The CDR3: CASSQDRTGLNTEAFF. CDR3 nucleotides: TGCGCCAGCAGCCAAGATAGGACAGGCCTGAACACTGAAGCTTTCTTT.

The V gene is TRBV5-5, the J gene TRBJ1-1; TRBD1 is a possible D gene (5 bases). The CDR3 is 14 amino acids. Between the trimmed V and J ends, which lost 7 bases and 1 base, there was a span of 14 bases. In germline, CDR1 is SGHKS, CDR2 YYEKEE (reference sequence). CDR3 in amino acids: CASVQQVANTEAFF. For the CDR3, the DNA is TGTGCCAGCGTCCAACAGGTAGCGAACACTGAAGCTTTCTTT.

On this clone itself: The junction differs from germline at one of its ends, possibly a read error. V is TRBV7-9 and J is TRBJ2-5; perhaps TRBD2 as D (5 bases). CDR3 length: 12 amino acids. Germline loops: CDR1 SEHNR, CDR2 FQNEAQ (reference sequence). Written as DNA, the CDR3 is TGTGCCAGCAGCTTAGGGGAGCGCCTCAGAGACTTC. Its protein is CASSLGERLRDF.

The V and J genes are TRBV4-1 and TRBJ2-3, with TRBD2 as a possible D gene (5 bases). Germline V lookup: CDR1 MGHRA, CDR2 YSYEKL. The CDR3 contains 14 residues. Trimming left V 3 bases short and J 3 bases short, with 10 bases between. Here the CDR3 reads CASSHRSGTDTQYF. CDR3 in DNA: TGCGCCAGCAGCCATCGTTCGGGGACAGATACGCAGTATTTT.

The rearrangement links TRBV7-8 to TRBJ1-3; tentatively, D is TRBD1 (5 bases). This CDR3 comprises 16 residues. Per the germline V gene, CDR1 is SGHVS and CDR2 is FQNEAQ. V lost 2 bases, J lost 0 bases, and 11 bases lay in between. CDR3 bases: TGTGCCAGCAGCTTAAATTGGGGCCTCTCTGGAAACACCATATATTTT. It yields the protein CASSLNWGLSGNTIYF.

The rearrangement links TRBV28 to TRBJ1-2, with D unresolved. This CDR3 region has 11 residues. The V end was cut by 5 bases, the J end by 8 bases, with 9 bases between. CDR1 and CDR2 (germline): MDHEN, SYDVKM. The CDR3 DNA reads TGTGCCAGCAGTGAACTTAGCGGCTACACCTTC. This codes for CASSELSGYTF.

There are a few counts of this clone. The CDR3 DNA follows: TGTGCCAGCAGCTTGTATGGGGGCAGCGATCAAGAGACCCAGTACTTC. Translating gives CASSLYGGSDQETQYF. The rearrangement uses TRBV5-4 and TRBJ2-5; possible D gene TRBD1, 6 bases. The CDR3 is 16 residues long. The V and J ends lost 1 base and 2 bases respectively, with 15 bases between them. Per the germline V gene, CDR1 is SGHNT and CDR2 is YYREEE (reference sequence).

The chain is built from TRBV10-3 and TRBJ2-1, with D possibly being TRBD2 (5 bases). V dropped 5 bases and J dropped 9 bases, with 11 bases sitting between them. The germline CDR1 and CDR2 sequences are ENHRY and SYGVKD. CDR3 size: 12 residues. The CDR3 DNA follows: TGTGCCATCAGTCCGAATGAGGGTGAGCAGTTCTTC. Its protein product is CAISPNEGEQFF.

This clone was counted only a few times. The rearrangement uses TRBV3-1 (or the pseudogene TRBV3-2) and TRBJ2-5, with D hard to call. The CDR3 length is 10 residues. The V and J ends lost 0 bases and 7 bases respectively, with 0 bases between them. Looked up from germline, CDR1 is LGHDT and CDR2 is YNNKEL (reference sequence). The CDR3 region has the DNA TGTGCCAGCAGCCAAGAGACCCAGTACTTC. This encodes CASSQETQYF.

V usage is TRBV6-2 or TRBV6-3 and J usage is TRBJ1-1, with D perhaps TRBD1 (6 bases). The CDR3 extends over 13 amino acids. In germline, CDR1 is MNHEY, CDR2 SVGEGT. The V gene lost 4 bases and the J gene lost 9 bases, with 15 bases spanning the gap. The CDR3 region is CASSSPDGTKAFF. CDR3 DNA: TGTGCCAGCAGTTCCCCCGACGGGACAAAAGCTTTCTTT.

The chain's CDR3 is CASSPTVTINEKLFF. The DNA of the CDR3 is TGTGCCAGCAGTCCTACAGTAACCATTAATGAAAAACTGTTTTTT. V gene TRBV3-1 (or the pseudogene TRBV3-2) combines with J gene TRBJ1-4; D is uncertain. There are 15 residues in the CDR3. CDR1 and CDR2 (germline): LGHDT, YNNKEL (reference sequence). The V gene lost 6 bases and the J gene lost 4 bases, with 15 bases spanning the gap.

This clone showed up just a few times. The CDR3 DNA sequence: TGTGCCAGCAACCGGGACAGGGATAATTCACCCCTCCACTTT. Translated, it gives CASNRDRDNSPLHF. This chain joins TRBV9 and TRBJ1-6, with 9 bases aligning to TRBD1. CDR1 and CDR2 from the germline V gene are SGDLS and YYNGEE. V lost 6 bases to trimming and J lost 5 bases; unmatched junction nucleotides: 3. There are 14 residues in the CDR3. The whole variable domain, filled in from reference TRBV9 and TRBJ1-6, reads DSGVTQTPKHLITATGQRVTLRCSPRSGDLSVYWYQQSLDQGLQFLIQYYNGEERAKGNILERFSAQQFPDLHSELNLSSLELGDSALYFCASNRDRDNSPLHFGNGTRLTVT.

As DNA, the CDR3 is TGCGCCAGCAGCTTGCAAGGGGGCACCGGGGAGCTGTTTTTT. Its protein is CASSLQGGTGELFF. The gene calls are TRBV5-1 and TRBJ2-2, with a possible D match to TRBD1 (6 bases). The germline V gene encodes CDR1 SGHRS and CDR2 YFSETQ. V lost 1 base and J 4 bases, leaving 8 bases between the germline ends. This CDR3 has 14 residues.

This chain uses TRBV9 with TRBJ1-5; D is ambiguous. Trimming took 1 base from V and 0 from J, leaving 8 bases between them. The length of the CDR3 is 15 residues. Germline V gives CDR1 SGDLS, CDR2 YYNGEE. In DNA form, the CDR3 reads TGTGCCAGCAGCGTATCAGACAATAGCAATCAGCCCCAGCATTTT. Amino acids: CASSVSDNSNQPQHF.

V and J are TRBV5-1 and TRBJ1-1, with 9 bases that match TRBD1. J was trimmed by 0 bases and V by 4 bases; bases with no gene match: 1. CDR3 size: 14 residues. From germline, CDR1 is SGHRS and CDR2 YFSETQ. The chain's CDR3 is CASSRDRVNTEAFF. The CDR3 DNA reads TGCGCCAGCAGCCGGGACAGGGTGAACACTGAAGCTTTCTTT.

This chain joins TRBV19 and TRBJ2-6; possibly TRBD1 for D (6 bases). CDR1 is LNHDA and CDR2 is SQIVND in the germline V gene (reference sequence). This CDR3 has 16 amino acids. Trimming pared 6 bases from V and 0 bases from J, leaving 12 bases between. CDR3 coding DNA: TGTGCCAGTAGGGATCAGGGGTACTCTGGGGCCAACGTCCTGACTTTC. This codes for CASRDQGYSGANVLTF.

The rearrangement links TRBV28 to TRBJ1-4; unclear D gene. This CDR3 is built from 12 residues. Germline CDR1 reads MDHEN; CDR2 reads SYDVKM. V was pared by 6 bases and J by 5 bases, with 7 bases between. CDR3 loop: CASREQNEKLFF. The DNA of the CDR3 is TGTGCCAGCAGGGAACAGAATGAAAAACTGTTTTTT.

Only one count was recorded for this clone. The rearrangement joins TRBV6-6 to TRBJ1-5; 7 bases line up with TRBD1. Germline trimming cut 6 bases from V and 4 bases from J; bases unmatched to any gene: 9. Germline-derived CDR1 and CDR2 are MNHNY and SVGAGI (reference sequence). The CDR3 runs to 15 residues. CDR3 sequence (DNA): TGTGCCAGCAGCGAGACAGGGTTACGAAATCAGCCCCAGCATTTT. This encodes CASSETGLRNQPQHF.

The chain is built from TRBV27 and TRBJ2-3; tentatively, D is TRBD2 (6 bases). Germline values: CDR1 MNHEY, CDR2 SMNVEV (reference sequence). V lost 5 bases and J lost 2, with 11 bases in between. This CDR3 spans 14 amino acids. The CDR3 bases are TGTGCCAGCAGTGCGGGGCGGACCACAGATACGCAGTATTTT. Protein: CASSAGRTTDTQYF.

Turning to this clone: The sample holds other DNA sequences that translate to the same CDR3. The rearrangement links TRBV7-2 to TRBJ1-1; TRBD1 matches at 7 bases. The trim removed 4 bases at V and 4 bases at J, leaving 3 bases unmatched. CDR3 length: 13 amino acids. CDR1 and CDR2 (germline): SGHTA, FQGNSA. In nucleotides, the CDR3 is TGTGCCAGCAGCTCGCAGGGGGGCACTGAAGCTTTCTTT. As protein: CASSSQGGTEAFF.

The V gene is TRBV29-1, the J gene TRBJ1-3, with D maybe TRBD1 (5 bases). Germline loops: CDR1 SQVTM, CDR2 ANQGSEA. Trimming stripped 1 base from V and 4 bases from J, with 14 bases between. The CDR3 has 15 amino acids. The CDR3, as DNA: TGCAGCGTTGAAGGTTGGGGGGAGTACGGAAACACCATATATTTT. Protein sequence: CSVEGWGEYGNTIYF. The full variable domain, completed using reference TRBV29-1 and TRBJ1-3, is SAVISQKPSRDICQRGTSLTIQCQVDSQVTMMFWYRQQPGQSLTLIATANQGSEATYESGFVIDKFPISRPNLTFSTLTVSNMSPEDSSIYLCSVEGWGEYGNTIYFGEGSWLTVV.

This chain joins TRBV6-1 and TRBJ1-6; D unresolved. Germline V gives CDR1 MNHNS, CDR2 SASEGT. Trimming pared 0 bases from V and 11 bases from J, leaving 20 bases between. The CDR3 extends over 17 amino acids. CDR3 DNA: TGTGCCAGCAGTGAAGCGCTCGGTTGGTCAGATAAACCACCCCTCCACTTT. This translates into CASSEALGWSDKPPLHF.

The chain joins TRBV18 to TRBJ1-6; D gene unclear. Germline CDR1 KGHSH, CDR2 LQKENI. The CDR3 is made up of 15 amino acids. V lost 6 bases to trimming and J lost 9 bases, with 18 bases between them. CDR3 DNA: TGTGCCAGCTCGGCCGGCCAGAGGGATCGTTCACCCCTCCACTTT. It specifies CASSAGQRDRSPLHF.

CDR3: CASSPRMWDGYTF. CDR3 nucleotide sequence: TGTGCCAGCAGCCCTCGGATGTGGGACGGCTACACCTTC. This chain connects TRBV11-1 to TRBJ1-2; D is possibly TRBD1 (5 bases). Germline CDR1 and CDR2: SGHAT and FQDESV (reference sequence). The germline V and J ends were trimmed by 5 bases and 8 bases, with 15 bases remaining between them. The CDR3 loop spans 13 amino acids.

This clone was counted once. The J gene is TRBJ2-1, the V gene TRBV15, with D possibly TRBD2 on 5 matching bases. This CDR3 contains 13 residues. The germline V and J ends were trimmed by 5 bases and 6 bases, with 11 bases remaining between them. Germline CDR1 LNHNV, CDR2 YYDKDF (reference sequence). The CDR3 bases are TGTGCCACCAGCGCGGGTGGGAGCAATGAGCAGTTCTTC. Protein: CATSAGGSNEQFF.

The rearrangement links TRBV28 to TRBJ1-2; a possible D gene is TRBD1 (5 bases). Trimming shortened V by 4 bases and J by 4 bases, and 10 bases separated the two germline ends. Germline assignment: CDR1 MDHEN and CDR2 SYDVKM. The CDR3 sequence is 13 residues long. The CDR3: CASSSGTIYGYTF. The CDR3 bases are TGTGCCAGCAGTTCCGGGACTATCTATGGCTACACCTTC.